A single sample is the source of the 24 T cell receptor beta chains below, sequenced in a study of blood T cell repertoires in COVID-19. The repertoire was sequenced with immunoSEQ multiplex PCR; TCRdb's copy has only in-frame clones and lacks some. The sample has about 130,000 clones; 80% to 85% are singletons. Specimen: peripheral blood. The receptors shown here come from a woman aged 30 to 39 who had recovered from COVID-19.

The chain employs TRBV7-9 and TRBJ1-1, with unresolved D. The CDR3 length is 14 residues. V lost 7 bases, J lost 0 bases, and 12 bases lay in between. Germline assignment: CDR1 SEHNR and CDR2 FQNEAQ (reference sequence). CDR3 DNA: TGTGCCAGCACCCAGGTTTCCCTGAACACTGAAGCTTTCTTT. It codes for CASTQVSLNTEAFF.

This clone turned up a few times. This sequence joins TRBV9 and TRBJ2-1; maybe TRBD2 (5 bases). Germline CDR1 and CDR2: SGDLS and YYNGEE. V was trimmed by 0 bases and J by 1 base, leaving 11 bases between them. The CDR3 runs 16 residues. CDR3 loop: CASSVGTGNSYNEQFF. DNA of the CDR3: TGTGCCAGCAGCGTAGGGACGGGAAATTCCTACAATGAGCAGTTCTTC. The complete variable domain, with remaining parts taken from reference TRBV9 and TRBJ2-1, reads DSGVTQTPKHLITATGQRVTLRCSPRSGDLSVYWYQQSLDQGLQFLIQYYNGEERAKGNILERFSAQQFPDLHSELNLSSLELGDSALYFCASSVGTGNSYNEQFFGPGTRLTVL.

V usage is TRBV12-3 or TRBV12-4 and J usage is TRBJ1-1; D is undetermined. The CDR3 runs 13 residues. V shed 2 bases and J shed 0 bases, with 4 bases lying between them. CDR3 nucleotides: TGTGCCAGCAGTTTACGGTTGAACACTGAAGCTTTCTTT. Its protein product is CASSLRLNTEAFF.

The chain combines TRBV3-1 (or the pseudogene TRBV3-2) with TRBJ2-2, with TRBD2 as a possible D gene (5 bases). CDR1 is LGHDT and CDR2 is YNNKEL in the germline V gene (reference sequence). CDR3 length: 12 residues. Deletions cut 6 bases from V and 8 bases from J, with 10 bases between. CDR3 coding DNA: TGTGCCAGCAGACCCCCGGGGGGGGAGCTGTTTTTT. It specifies CASRPPGGELFF.

The J gene is TRBJ1-5, the V gene TRBV19; 7 bases are shared with TRBD1. J lost 0 bases, V lost 5 bases, and 7 bases had no gene match. The CDR3 runs to 16 residues. The germline V gene has CDR1 LNHDA and CDR2 SQIVND (reference sequence). CDR3 sequence: CASSSPWDSSNQPQHF. The CDR3 DNA follows: TGTGCCAGTAGTTCGCCCTGGGACAGTAGCAATCAGCCCCAGCATTTT.

The chain recombines TRBV20-1 with TRBJ1-5, with TRBD1 matching over 7 bases. Unmatched junction bases numbered 5, after V lost 6 bases and J lost 9 bases. Germline lookup yields CDR1 DFQATT and CDR2 SNEGSKA (reference sequence). The CDR3 has 11 residues. The DNA of the CDR3 is TGCAGTGCAACCTCAGGGGGGCCCCAGCATTTT. Translation: CSATSGGPQHF.

The V and J genes are TRBV28 and TRBJ2-3; no reliable D call. Trimming left V 8 bases short and J 2 bases short, with 11 bases between. The V gene's germline CDR1 is MDHEN and CDR2 SYDVKM. This CDR3 contains 13 residues. CDR3 sequence reads: CASFDGDTDTQYF. CDR3 nucleotide sequence: TGTGCCAGCTTCGACGGAGACACAGATACGCAGTATTTT. Full variable domain (rest looked up from reference TRBV28 and TRBJ2-3): DVKVTQSSRYLVKRTGEKVFLECVQDMDHENMFWYRQDPGLGLRLIYFSYDVKMKEKGDIPEGYSVSREKKERFSLILESASTNQTSMYLCASFDGDTDTQYFGPGTRLTVL.

This chain connects TRBV19 to TRBJ1-4; D might be TRBD1 (6 bases). The CDR3 contains 14 residues. CDR1 and CDR2 (germline): LNHDA, SQIVND (reference sequence). V lost 5 bases and J lost 7, with 14 bases in between. In nucleotides, the CDR3 is TGTGCCAGTAGTTCTAGATGGACAGTTGAAAAACTGTTTTTT. As protein: CASSSRWTVEKLFF.

The chain couples TRBV5-8 to TRBJ2-7; 9 nucleotides agree with TRBD1. Germline trimming cut 4 bases from V and 6 bases from J; bases unmatched to any gene: 8. The CDR3 totals 14 residues. Germline V gives CDR1 SGHTS, CDR2 YDEGEE. The CDR3 region is CASSPRDRALEQYF. CDR3 in DNA: TGTGCCAGCAGCCCCCGGGACAGGGCCCTCGAGCAGTACTTC. Filled out from reference TRBV5-8 and TRBJ2-7, the complete variable domain reads EAGVTQSPTHLIKTRGQQATLRCSPISGHTSVYWYQQALGLGLQFLLWYDEGEERNRGNFPPRFSGRQFPNYSSELNVNALELEDSALYLCASSPRDRALEQYFGPGTRLTVT.

The chain is built from TRBV5-4 and TRBJ1-1; TRBD1 matches 9 bases. Germline values: CDR1 SGHNT, CDR2 YYREEE (reference sequence). This CDR3 has 13 residues. The J segment lost 5 bases and the V segment lost 4 bases, leaving 3 bases of the junction unmatched. CDR3 in amino acids: CASSKTGGTEAFF. As DNA, the CDR3 is TGTGCCAGCAGCAAGACAGGGGGTACTGAAGCTTTCTTT. Together with reference TRBV5-4 and TRBJ1-1, the CDR3 gives the full variable domain: ETGVTQSPTHLIKTRGQQVTLRCSSQSGHNTVSWYQQALGQGPQFIFQYYREEENGRGNFPPRFSGLQFPNYSSELNVNALELDDSALYLCASSKTGGTEAFFGQGTRLTVV.

The chain combines TRBV4-1 with TRBJ2-1, with TRBD2 matching over 7 bases. The germline gives CDR1 MGHRA, CDR2 YSYEKL. There are 13 residues in the CDR3. V lost 1 base and J lost 8; bases outside the gene matches: 2. The CDR3 sequence is CASSQVGGDEQFF. CDR3 nucleotides: TGCGCCAGCAGCCAAGTTGGGGGGGATGAGCAGTTCTTC.

This chain links TRBV2 with TRBJ1-6; 7 positions agree with TRBD1. V was pared by 7 bases and J by 3 bases, with 6 bases of the junction left unmatched. The germline V gene encodes CDR1 SNHLY and CDR2 FYNNEI. The CDR3 runs to 15 residues. CDR3 in DNA: TGTGCCAGCACCTTACAGGGGAACTATAATTCACCCCTCCACTTT. This codes for CASTLQGNYNSPLHF.

CDR3: CASSQARVQEKLFF. CDR3 in DNA: TGTGCCAGCAGCCAAGCCCGCGTCCAAGAAAAACTGTTTTTT. The chain carries TRBV3-1 (or the pseudogene TRBV3-2) and TRBJ1-4; D gene uncertain. V dropped 1 base and J dropped 8 bases, with 11 bases sitting between them. Germline-derived CDR1 and CDR2 are LGHDT and YNNKEL (reference sequence). This CDR3 is built from 14 residues.

The chain has TRBV9 and TRBJ2-5; TRBD2 matches at 9 bases. The CDR3 contains 15 residues. Per the germline V gene, CDR1 is SGDLS and CDR2 is YYNGEE. The J segment lost 5 bases and the V segment lost 2 bases, leaving 7 bases of the junction unmatched. The CDR3 nucleotides read TGTGCCAGCAGCGTTCAAGCGGGAGGCCGGGAGACCCAGTACTTC. It codes for CASSVQAGGRETQYF.

The rearrangement links TRBV10-1 to TRBJ2-1; possible D gene TRBD2, 6 bases. Trimming took off 5 bases at V and 7 bases at J, with 12 bases between the two ends. The CDR3 spans 13 residues. Germline V gives CDR1 WNHNN, CDR2 SYGVQD (reference sequence). The CDR3 is CASSLIGGNEQFF. CDR3 DNA: TGCGCCAGCAGTCTTATCGGGGGTAATGAGCAGTTCTTC.

V gene TRBV5-1 combines with J gene TRBJ1-3; no firm D call. The germline V and J ends were trimmed by 0 bases and 4 bases, with 11 bases remaining between them. This CDR3 comprises 15 residues. The germline CDR1 and CDR2 sequences are SGHRS and YFSETQ. The DNA for the CDR3 is TGCGCCAGCAGCTTGGTATCGGTATTCGGAAACACCATATATTTT. Translating gives CASSLVSVFGNTIYF.

This chain joins TRBV5-1 and TRBJ1-6; D may be TRBD1 (6 bases). There are 17 residues in the CDR3. Per germline, CDR1 SGHRS and CDR2 YFSETQ. Trimming left V 1 base short and J 5 bases short, with 16 bases between. The CDR3 sequence: CASSLRLSGQNNSPLHF. DNA for the CDR3: TGCGCCAGCAGCTTGCGTCTCTCGGGACAAAATAATTCACCCCTCCACTTT.

The chain recombines TRBV29-1 with TRBJ2-6, with TRBD2 as a possible D gene (6 bases). Trimming cost V 5 bases and J 3 bases, with 14 bases left between them. The CDR3 runs to 15 residues. Germline-derived CDR1 and CDR2 are SQVTM and ANQGSEA. The CDR3 loop is CSVLRAGSGANVLTF. CDR3 sequence (DNA): TGCAGCGTTCTAAGGGCGGGGAGTGGGGCCAACGTCCTGACTTTC.

The J gene is TRBJ2-1, the V gene TRBV14, with 10 bases aligning to TRBD2. The germline V gene encodes CDR1 SGHDN and CDR2 FVKESK. CDR3 size: 19 residues. J was trimmed by 4 bases and V by 5 bases; bases with no gene match: 17. CDR3 sequence reads: CASSANVLETSGWYNEQFF. The CDR3 DNA follows: TGTGCCAGCAGCGCAAATGTGCTAGAGACTAGCGGGTGGTACAATGAGCAGTTCTTC.

This chain connects TRBV13 to TRBJ2-3; a possible D gene is TRBD1 (6 bases). V was cut by 4 bases and J by 2 bases, with 16 bases left in between. The CDR3 runs to 16 residues. Germline lookup yields CDR1 PRHDT and CDR2 FYEKMQ (reference sequence). Here the CDR3 reads CASSSHPRQDTDTQYF. The CDR3 DNA sequence: TGTGCCAGCAGCTCGCATCCCCGACAGGACACAGATACGCAGTATTTT. Drawing the rest from reference TRBV13 and TRBJ2-3, the complete variable domain is AAGVIQSPRHLIKEKRETATLKCYPIPRHDTVYWYQQGPGQDPQFLISFYEKMQSDKGSIPDRFSAQQFSDYHSELNMSSLELGDSALYFCASSSHPRQDTDTQYFGPGTRLTVL.

The J gene is TRBJ2-7, the V gene TRBV6-5, with a possible D match to TRBD2 (6 bases). The CDR3 runs to 13 residues. The germline V gene encodes CDR1 MNHEY and CDR2 SVGAGI. The V end was cut by 10 bases, the J end by 4 bases, with 17 bases between. CDR3 bases: TGTGCCACGGGGGACCCCCCCACATACGAGCAGTACTTC. Its translation is CATGDPPTYEQYF.

This clone was detected a few times. V is TRBV3-1 (or the pseudogene TRBV3-2) and J is TRBJ1-4, with D maybe TRBD1 (5 bases). Per germline, CDR1 LGHDT and CDR2 YNNKEL (reference sequence). The CDR3 is 13 residues long. V lost 4 bases, J lost 6 bases, and 9 bases lay in between. CDR3 sequence reads: CASSLQGDEKLFF. CDR3 DNA sequence: TGTGCCAGCAGCCTTCAAGGGGATGAAAAACTGTTTTTT.

V gene TRBV30 combines with J gene TRBJ1-2, with 10 positions matching TRBD1. Per germline, CDR1 GTSNPN and CDR2 SVGIG (reference sequence). The trim removed 2 bases at V and 4 bases at J, leaving 7 bases unmatched. The CDR3 is 15 residues long. The CDR3 sequence is CAWSKRTGGGYGYTF. In DNA form, the CDR3 reads TGTGCCTGGAGTAAACGGACAGGGGGGGGCTATGGCTACACCTTC. Drawing the rest from reference TRBV30 and TRBJ1-2, the complete variable domain is SQTIHQWPATLVQPVGSPLSLECTVEGTSNPNLYWYRQAAGRGLQLLFYSVGIGQISSEVPQNLSASRPQDRQFILSSKKLLLSDSGFYLCAWSKRTGGGYGYTFGSGTRLTVV.

The rearrangement uses TRBV5-4 and TRBJ2-4, with TRBD2 matching over 7 bases. Germline trimming cut 2 bases from V and 9 bases from J; bases unmatched to any gene: 14. The length of the CDR3 is 16 residues. Germline lookup yields CDR1 SGHNT and CDR2 YYREEE (reference sequence). The CDR3 bases are TGTGCCAGCAGCTTTGGGGGGAGGGCCGACATTTCCATTCAGTACTTC. This encodes CASSFGGRADISIQYF.